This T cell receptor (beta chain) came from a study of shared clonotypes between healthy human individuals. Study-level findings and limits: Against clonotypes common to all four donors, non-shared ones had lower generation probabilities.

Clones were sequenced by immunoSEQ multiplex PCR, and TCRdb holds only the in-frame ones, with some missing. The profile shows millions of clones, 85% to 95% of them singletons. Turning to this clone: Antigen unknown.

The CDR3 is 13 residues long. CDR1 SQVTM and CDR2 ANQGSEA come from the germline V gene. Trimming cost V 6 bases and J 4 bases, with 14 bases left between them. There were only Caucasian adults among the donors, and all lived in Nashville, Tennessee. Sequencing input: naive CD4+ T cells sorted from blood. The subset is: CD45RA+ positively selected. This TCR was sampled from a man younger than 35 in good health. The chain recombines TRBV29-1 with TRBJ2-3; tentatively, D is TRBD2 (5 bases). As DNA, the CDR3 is TGCAGCGTGCACACTAGATTTTCAGATACGCAGTATTTT. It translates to CSVHTRFSDTQYF.